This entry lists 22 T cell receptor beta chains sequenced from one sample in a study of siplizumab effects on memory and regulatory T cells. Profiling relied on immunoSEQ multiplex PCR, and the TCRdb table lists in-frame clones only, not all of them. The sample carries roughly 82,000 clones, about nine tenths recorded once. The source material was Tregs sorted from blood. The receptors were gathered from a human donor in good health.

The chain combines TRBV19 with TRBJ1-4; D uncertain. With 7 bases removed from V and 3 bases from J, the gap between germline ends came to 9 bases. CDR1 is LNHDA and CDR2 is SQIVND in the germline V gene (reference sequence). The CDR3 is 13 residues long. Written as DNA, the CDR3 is TGTGCCAGTAACCGTAGGTCTAATGAAAAACTGTTTTTT. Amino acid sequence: CASNRRSNEKLFF.

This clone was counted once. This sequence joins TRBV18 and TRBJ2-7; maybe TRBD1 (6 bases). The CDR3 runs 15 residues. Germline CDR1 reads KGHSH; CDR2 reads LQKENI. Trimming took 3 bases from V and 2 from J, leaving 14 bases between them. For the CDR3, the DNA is TGTGCCAGCTCACCCAGCACTAGGGGGACCTACGAGCAGTACTTC. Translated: CASSPSTRGTYEQYF.

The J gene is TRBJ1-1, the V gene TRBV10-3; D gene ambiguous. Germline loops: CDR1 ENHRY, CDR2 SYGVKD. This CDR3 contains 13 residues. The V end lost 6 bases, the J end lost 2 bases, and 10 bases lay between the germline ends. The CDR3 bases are TGTGCCATCAGGCGTGGGGTAAACACTGAAGCTTTCTTT. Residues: CAIRRGVNTEAFF.

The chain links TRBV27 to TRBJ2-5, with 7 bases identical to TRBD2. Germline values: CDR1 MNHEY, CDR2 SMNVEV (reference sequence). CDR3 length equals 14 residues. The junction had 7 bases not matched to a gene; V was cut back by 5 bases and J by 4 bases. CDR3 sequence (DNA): TGTGCCAGCAGTATCTGGGGGGGTGGAGAGACCCAGTACTTC. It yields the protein CASSIWGGGETQYF.

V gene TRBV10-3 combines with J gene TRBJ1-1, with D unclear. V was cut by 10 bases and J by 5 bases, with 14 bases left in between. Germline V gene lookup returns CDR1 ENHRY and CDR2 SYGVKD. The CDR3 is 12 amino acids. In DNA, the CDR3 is TGTGCCACAGAGGCGGCGGGGACTGAAGCTTTCTTT. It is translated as CATEAAGTEAFF.

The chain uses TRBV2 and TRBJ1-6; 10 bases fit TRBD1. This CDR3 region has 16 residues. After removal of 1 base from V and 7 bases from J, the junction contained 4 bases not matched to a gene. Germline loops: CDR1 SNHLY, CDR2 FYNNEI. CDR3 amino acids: CASSEGQGAQNSPLHF. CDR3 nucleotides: TGTGCCAGCAGTGAAGGACAGGGGGCTCAGAATTCACCCCTCCACTTT.

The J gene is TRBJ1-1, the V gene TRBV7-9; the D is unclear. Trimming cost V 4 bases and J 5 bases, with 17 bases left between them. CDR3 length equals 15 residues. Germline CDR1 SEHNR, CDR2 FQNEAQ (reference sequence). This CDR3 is CASSSYGSLGTEAFF. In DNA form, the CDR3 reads TGTGCCAGCAGCTCCTATGGGTCTCTGGGAACTGAAGCTTTCTTT. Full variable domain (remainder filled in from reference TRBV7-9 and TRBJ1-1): DTGVSQNPRHKITKRGQNVTFRCDPISEHNRLYWYRQTLGQGPEFLTYFQNEAQLEKSRLLSDRFSAERPKGSFSTLEIQRTEQGDSAMYLCASSSYGSLGTEAFFGQGTRLTVV.

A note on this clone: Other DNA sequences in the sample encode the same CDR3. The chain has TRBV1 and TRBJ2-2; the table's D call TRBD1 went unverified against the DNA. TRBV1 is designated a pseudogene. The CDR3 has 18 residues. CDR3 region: CTYIVGSYTGGATGELFF. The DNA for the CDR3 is TGCACCTACATAGTAGGATCTTATACAGGGGGCGCGACCGGGGAGCTGTTTTTT.

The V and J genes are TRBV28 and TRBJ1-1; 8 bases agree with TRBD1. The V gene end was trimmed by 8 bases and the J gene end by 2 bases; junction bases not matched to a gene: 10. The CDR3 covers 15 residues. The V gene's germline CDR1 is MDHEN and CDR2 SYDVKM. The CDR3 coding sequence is TGTGCCAGCCGTACTCTTACAGGGGGTAACACTGAAGCTTTCTTT. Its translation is CASRTLTGGNTEAFF.

CDR3 DNA sequence: TGCGCCAGCAGCGGGTCAACAGGTTCTGGAAACACCATATATTTT. This translates into CASSGSTGSGNTIYF. This chain connects TRBV5-1 to TRBJ1-3; D possibly corresponds to TRBD1 (5 bases). This CDR3 region has 15 residues. Trimming removed 4 bases at V and 1 base at J, with 12 bases between. Germline V lookup: CDR1 SGHRS, CDR2 YFSETQ.

CDR3 DNA sequence: TGCGCCAGCAGCCAAACCGAGGCGGGGACCTACAATGAGCAGTTCTTC. Its translation is CASSQTEAGTYNEQFF. The V gene is TRBV4-1, the J gene TRBJ2-1, with D perhaps matching TRBD2 (6 bases). This CDR3 comprises 16 residues. Trimming stripped 2 bases from V and 2 bases from J, with 13 bases between. The V gene's germline CDR1 is MGHRA and CDR2 YSYEKL.

The DNA of the CDR3 is TGTGCCAGCAGGGAACTAGCGGGGGGTAACACCGGGGAGCTGTTTTTT. This gives the protein CASRELAGGNTGELFF. The chain uses TRBV2 and TRBJ2-2; 12 nucleotides match TRBD2. The length of the CDR3 is 16 residues. The germline gives CDR1 SNHLY, CDR2 FYNNEI. Trimming removed 6 bases from V and 2 bases from J; junction bases left unmatched: 4.

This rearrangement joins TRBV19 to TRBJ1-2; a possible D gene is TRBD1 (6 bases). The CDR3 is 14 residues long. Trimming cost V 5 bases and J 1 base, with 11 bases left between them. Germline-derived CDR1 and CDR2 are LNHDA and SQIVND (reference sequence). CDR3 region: CASSWGDINYGYTF. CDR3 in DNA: TGTGCCAGTAGTTGGGGGGACATTAACTATGGCTACACCTTC.

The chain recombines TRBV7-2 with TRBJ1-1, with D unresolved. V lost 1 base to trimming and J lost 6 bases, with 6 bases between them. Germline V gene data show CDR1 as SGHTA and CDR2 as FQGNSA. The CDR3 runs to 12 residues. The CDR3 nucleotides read TGTGCCAGCAGCTTAGTAGGAGCTGAAGCTTTCTTT. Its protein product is CASSLVGAEAFF.

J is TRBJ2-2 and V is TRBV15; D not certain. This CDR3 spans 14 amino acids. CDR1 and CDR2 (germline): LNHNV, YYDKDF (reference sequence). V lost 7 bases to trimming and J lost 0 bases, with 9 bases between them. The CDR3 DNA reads TGTGCCACCAAGCCATCTTCGAACACCGGGGAGCTGTTTTTT. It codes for CATKPSSNTGELFF.

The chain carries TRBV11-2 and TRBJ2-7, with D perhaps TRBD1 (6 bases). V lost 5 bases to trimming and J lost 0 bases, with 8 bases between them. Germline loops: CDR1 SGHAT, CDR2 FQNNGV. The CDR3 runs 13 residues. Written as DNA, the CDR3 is TGTGCCAGCAGCCGGGACAACTCCTACGAGCAGTACTTC. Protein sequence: CASSRDNSYEQYF.

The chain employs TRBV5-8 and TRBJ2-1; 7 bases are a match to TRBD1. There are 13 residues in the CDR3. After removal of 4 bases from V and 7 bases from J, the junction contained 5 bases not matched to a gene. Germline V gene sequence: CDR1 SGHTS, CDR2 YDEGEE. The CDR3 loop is CASSPGQWNEQFF. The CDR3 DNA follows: TGTGCCAGCAGCCCGGGACAGTGGAATGAGCAGTTCTTC.

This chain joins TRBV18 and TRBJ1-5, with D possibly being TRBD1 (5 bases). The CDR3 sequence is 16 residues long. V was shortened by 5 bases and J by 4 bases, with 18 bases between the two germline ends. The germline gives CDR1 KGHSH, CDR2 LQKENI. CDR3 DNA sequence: TGTGCCAGCTCATCAAAGGAGGGGTTCCGGAATCAGCCCCAGCATTTT. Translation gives CASSSKEGFRNQPQHF.

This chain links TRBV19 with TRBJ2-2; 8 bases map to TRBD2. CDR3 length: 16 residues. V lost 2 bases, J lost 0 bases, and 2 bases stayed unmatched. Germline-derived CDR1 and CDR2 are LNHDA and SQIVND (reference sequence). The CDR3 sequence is CASSISGGANTGELFF. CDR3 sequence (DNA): TGTGCCAGTAGTATAAGCGGGGGAGCGAACACCGGGGAGCTGTTTTTT.

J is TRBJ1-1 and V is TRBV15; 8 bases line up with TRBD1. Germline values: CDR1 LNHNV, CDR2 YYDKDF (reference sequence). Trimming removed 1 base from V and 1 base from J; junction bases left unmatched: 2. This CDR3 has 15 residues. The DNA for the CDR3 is TGTGCCACCAGCAGAGCCGGGACAGGGAACACTGAAGCTTTCTTT. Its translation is CATSRAGTGNTEAFF.

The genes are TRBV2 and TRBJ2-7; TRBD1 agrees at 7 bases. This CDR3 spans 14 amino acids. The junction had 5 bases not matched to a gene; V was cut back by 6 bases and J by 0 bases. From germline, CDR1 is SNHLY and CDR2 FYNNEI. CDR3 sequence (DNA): TGTGCCAGCAGCCGGGGACAGAGCTCCTACGAGCAGTACTTC. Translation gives CASSRGQSSYEQYF.

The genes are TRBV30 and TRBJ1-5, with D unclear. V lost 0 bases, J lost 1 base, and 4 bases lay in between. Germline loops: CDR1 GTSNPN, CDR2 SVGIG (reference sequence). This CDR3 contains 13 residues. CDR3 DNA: TGTGCCTGGAGTGTAAACAGCAATCAGCCCCAGCATTTT. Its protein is CAWSVNSNQPQHF.